This T cell receptor (beta chain) stems from a study of Ad26.COV2.S vaccination and SARS-CoV-2 variants (TCRdb year 2021). For context, the study as a whole: Vaccine-arm donors were drawn from COV1001, a multicentre, randomized, double-blind, placebo-controlled phase I-IIa trial of Ad26.COV2.S in healthy adults. Ad26.COV2.S was given intramuscularly at 5x10^10 or 1x10^11 viral particles, as a single shot or as two shots 56 days apart. TCRbeta repertoire sequencing was used to assess the specificity and breadth of SARS-CoV-2-reactive T cell receptors after Ad26.COV2.S vaccination. A total of approximately 30 samples were included in the TCR-sequenced set, comprising roughly 19 Ad26.COV2.S vaccine recipients, 5 placebo recipients and 8 SARS-CoV-2 convalescent individuals. Trial participants were randomized into five groups of five: low-dose or high-dose Ad26.COV2.S given once or twice, or placebo on both occasions. Throughout the experiments and outcome assessment, investigators stayed blinded to trial group allocation. General conclusions and limits of the study: The authors noted that the TCR breadth and depth analyses may have underestimated total T cell responses. Vaccine and placebo recipients had comparable non-spike TCR breadth, which fits with the vaccine containing only spike. Spike-specific TCR breadth was higher in Ad26.COV2.S recipients than in placebo recipients (P = 0.0014). The study lacked the statistical power to compare responses across vaccine doses or regimens. After vaccination, substantial breadth of spike-specific CD8+ and CD4+ T cell responses was reported.

The treatment or condition tag for this specimen amounts to: 19 received Ad26.COV2.S at low or high dose, single or two shots; several received placebo; per-sample allocation not given. Repertoires of vaccine and placebo recipients were sequenced from samples taken on day 63 after the first injection. Cohort 1b enrolled roughly 25 adults aged 18-55 years at a single site in Boston, USA, between 29 July and 7 August 2020. As a vaccine, Ad26.COV2.S was a replication-incompetent adenovirus type 26 vector that expressed a prefusion-stabilized SARS-CoV-2 spike protein derived from the original Wuhan strain. As regards this clone: The clone's antigen remains unknown. Base-call qualities are not available, and no considerably larger clone is one nucleotide away.

The immunoSEQ Assay was the method used to sequence TCRbeta CDR3 regions. After extraction, genomic DNA underwent amplification by bias-controlled multiplex PCR, followed by high-throughput sequencing. Processing in the source paper ran as follows. To quantify the absolute abundance of every unique TCRbeta CDR3 region, sequences were collapsed and filtered. Usable DNA was measured by amplifying reference genes present in all nucleated cells, and TCRbeta template counts were normalized to that usable DNA to estimate T cell fraction. Repertoire TCRs were annotated as SARS-CoV-2-specific by exact matching of V gene, CDR3 amino acid sequence and J gene to a known reactive TCR set. The reference SARS-CoV-2 TCR set was derived from MIRA and filtered for enrichment in COVID-19-positive ImmuneCODE repertoires, a step that removed public or cross-reactive TCRs. Drawing on the MIRA antigens, annotated TCRs were analysed further at the level of specific ORF or position within ORF. Depth was the summed frequency of annotated unique rearrangements, while breadth was defined as annotated unique rearrangements over total unique productive rearrangements. Group comparisons of TCR breadth used two-sided Wilcoxon rank-sum tests. As stored in TCRdb, this immuneACCESS dataset retains in-frame rearrangements with V and J assigned. A fraction of the clones does not appear; measured against another copy, unresolved V genes explain less than half of the discrepancy, and the remainder lacks a known reason. That table supplies the V and J calls and clone size; D and trimming were determined from the DNA. The sample data list 500,000 or so clones, and approximately 92% of these were observed just once. Approximately 2.5% of the sample comes from the top ten.

From its cysteine to its phenylalanine, the CDR3 spans 15 amino acids. Solely the CDR3 DNA is kept, with 45 bases framed from the first base. V was cut back by 2 bases and J by 1 base, leaving a gap of 8 bases between them. CDR1 and CDR2 are read off the germline V gene (reference sequence) as SGHAT and FQDESV. The sequence joins TRBV11-1 to TRBJ2-2, and possibly TRBD2, on 6 matching bases. This sequence was found in a person aged 18-60 years who received the Ad26.COV2.S COVID-19 vaccine or a placebo. Material: peripheral blood, obtained in a trial of Ad26.COV2.S vaccine versus placebo. The DNA sequence is TGTGCCAGCAGCTTACGGGGGATGAACACCGGGGAGCTGTTTTTT. Translated, this is CASSLRGMNTGELFF.